Following are 26 T cell receptor beta chains from one sample sequenced in a study of CD8 T cells in ankylosing spondylitis. TCRdb recomputed calls from the 5' RACE reads with MiXCR, one row per CDR3 protein. This sample has around 120,000 distinct CDR3 sequences; around 9% occur once, and the top ten carry approximately 3.4%. The material sequenced was blood, either unsorted or a sorted T cell fraction (not recorded which). These receptors were taken from a male donor with ankylosing spondylitis or in good health (not recorded which).

This clonotype was recorded at least ten times. The rearrangement links TRBV28 to TRBJ2-3; 12 bases are shared with TRBD2. CDR1 and CDR2 from the germline V gene are MDHEN and SYDVKM. CDR3 length equals 17 residues. V dropped 4 bases and J dropped 7; count of bases not matched to a gene: 12. CDR3 sequence (DNA): TGTGCCAGCAGTTCAACGGGGACTAGCGGGCATCACTATACGCAGTATTTT. Its protein product is CASSSTGTSGHHYTQYF.

This clonotype was counted ten times or more. The CDR3 sequence is CASGALAGGPFSQETQYF. The CDR3 bases are TGTGCCAGCGGGGCGCTAGCGGGAGGCCCTTTTTCCCAAGAGACCCAGTACTTC. The chain couples TRBV5-6 to TRBJ2-5, with 11 nucleotides matching TRBD2. The CDR3 is made up of 18 amino acids. V lost 7 bases to trimming and J lost 1 base; unmatched junction nucleotides: 15. Looked up from germline, CDR1 is SGHDT and CDR2 is YYEEEE.

This clonotype was observed at least ten times. V is TRBV5-6 and J is TRBJ2-5; either TRBD1 or TRBD2 may supply D (5 bases each). Germline lookup yields CDR1 SGHDT and CDR2 YYEEEE. There are 13 residues in the CDR3. The V end was cut by 1 base, the J end by 7 bases, with 11 bases between. The CDR3 loop reads CASSLTGGLTQYF. The CDR3 DNA reads as TGTGCCAGCAGCTTGACAGGCGGGTTGACCCAGTACTTC. The variable domain in full, completed from reference TRBV5-6 and TRBJ2-5, reads DAGVTQSPTHLIKTRGQQVTLRCSPKSGHDTVSWYQQALGQGPQFIFQYYEEEERQRGNFPDRFSGHQFPNYSSELNVNALLLGDSALYLCASSLTGGLTQYFGPGTRLLVL.

There are many counts of this clonotype. J is TRBJ1-6 and V is TRBV7-9, with 7 bases matching TRBD1. The trim removed 4 bases at V and 4 bases at J, leaving 7 bases unmatched. The CDR3 loop spans 16 amino acids. Germline CDR1 and CDR2: SEHNR and FQNEAQ (reference sequence). CDR3 in amino acids: CASSSIRQGYNSPLHF. The CDR3 nucleotides read TGTGCCAGCAGCTCAATCCGACAGGGTTATAATTCACCCCTCCACTTT.

This clonotype was detected many times. The chain carries TRBV4-3 and TRBJ2-2; D remains unclear. The germline gives CDR1 LGHNA, CDR2 YSLEER. V was shortened by 0 bases and J by 0 bases, with 2 bases between the two germline ends. The CDR3 runs 14 residues. The chain's CDR3 is CASSQDPNTGELFF. In nucleotides, the CDR3 is TGCGCCAGCAGCCAAGATCCGAACACCGGGGAGCTGTTTTTT.

This clonotype was detected only a few times. The V gene is TRBV7-3, the J gene TRBJ2-2; a possible D gene is TRBD1 (6 bases). This CDR3 has 15 residues. Trimming left V 2 bases short and J 5 bases short, with 12 bases between. CDR1 SGHTA and CDR2 FQGTGA come from the germline V gene. The CDR3 here is CASSLQRRGTGELFF. The CDR3 bases are TGTGCCAGCAGCTTACAACGCAGGGGTACCGGGGAGCTGTTTTTT.

This chain connects TRBV20-1 to TRBJ2-1, with 9 bases that match TRBD2. The CDR3 loop spans 16 amino acids. V lost 4 bases, J lost 5 bases, and 12 bases stayed unmatched. The V gene's germline CDR1 is DFQATT and CDR2 SNEGSKA (reference sequence). The CDR3 region has the DNA TGCAGTGCTACCACGACTAGCGGACCTCCACACAATGAGCAGTTCTTC. This translates into CSATTTSGPPHNEQFF.

The chain employs TRBV6-2 or TRBV6-3 and TRBJ2-5; D is possibly TRBD2 (5 bases). V was shortened by 8 bases and J by 4 bases, with 20 bases between the two germline ends. This CDR3 region has 15 residues. The germline gives CDR1 MNHEY, CDR2 SVGEGT. The CDR3 region has the DNA TGTGCCAGCGGTCCCGTGGGTCTAGCTCGAGAGACCCAGTACTTC. Protein sequence: CASGPVGLARETQYF.

A few counts support this clonotype. CDR3 in amino acids: CASSLSGIFYEQFF. CDR3 DNA: TGTGCCAGCAGTTTAAGCGGGATCTTCTATGAGCAGTTCTTC. The rearrangement joins TRBV12-3 or TRBV12-4 to TRBJ2-1; 7 nucleotides agree with TRBD2. After removal of 2 bases from V and 8 bases from J, the junction contained 6 bases not matched to a gene. This CDR3 region has 14 residues.

This clonotype was seen at least ten times. CDR3 region: CASSLWSVPEQYF. CDR3 bases: TGTGCCAGCAGTTTATGGTCAGTCCCGGAGCAGTACTTC. The rearrangement joins TRBV12-3 or TRBV12-4 to TRBJ2-7; D not resolved. This CDR3 has 13 residues. Trimming shortened V by 2 bases and J by 7 bases, and 12 bases separated the two germline ends.

This clonotype was seen at least ten times. CDR3 bases: TGTGCCAGCAGCCGCCCGGGGTCGGGAGACATTCAGTACTTC. Translation: CASSRPGSGDIQYF. V usage is TRBV7-2 and J usage is TRBJ2-4, with D maybe TRBD2 (6 bases). The CDR3 has 14 residues. Germline lookup yields CDR1 SGHTA and CDR2 FQGNSA. With 5 bases removed from V and 8 bases from J, the gap between germline ends came to 16 bases.

This clonotype was observed many times. The chain has TRBV29-1 and TRBJ2-1; maybe TRBD2 (5 bases). The CDR3 totals 12 residues. V lost 3 bases and J 7 bases, leaving 10 bases between the germline ends. Germline CDR1 SQVTM, CDR2 ANQGSEA. The CDR3 spells CSVDPGMNEQFF. The DNA of the CDR3 is TGCAGCGTTGACCCCGGGATGAATGAGCAGTTCTTC.

This clonotype showed up many times. The chain carries TRBV7-6 and TRBJ2-1, with 10 positions matching TRBD2. Germline CDR1 and CDR2: SGHVS and FNYEAQ. With V trimmed by 5 bases and J by 8 bases, 12 bases remained unmatched. The CDR3 has 16 amino acids. The CDR3 sequence: CASSPVSGRAVDEQFF. Written as DNA, the CDR3 is TGTGCCAGCAGCCCTGTCAGCGGGAGGGCTGTAGATGAGCAGTTCTTC.

This clonotype was seen at least ten times. V usage is TRBV27 and J usage is TRBJ2-7; 8 bases agree with TRBD2. CDR1 is MNHEY, CDR2 SMNVEV, per germline (reference sequence). This CDR3 spans 15 amino acids. Losses at the gene ends were 1 base for V and 2 bases for J; bases not matched to a gene: 4. The CDR3: CASSLLPGLAYEQYF. For the CDR3, the DNA is TGTGCCAGCAGTTTATTACCGGGACTAGCCTACGAGCAGTACTTC.

This clonotype was observed at least ten times. The genes are TRBV29-1 and TRBJ2-7; D could derive from TRBD1 or TRBD2 (6 bases each). Germline V gives CDR1 SQVTM, CDR2 ANQGSEA. The CDR3 spans 12 residues. DNA for the CDR3: TGCACCCTAGGGGGAGGTTCTGGGGAGCAGTACTTC. Translating it yields CTLGGGSGEQYF.

The V call is TRBV7-2, the J call TRBJ2-3; D gene unclear. Germline-derived CDR1 and CDR2 are SGHTA and FQGNSA. The CDR3 length is 15 residues. Trimming removed 3 bases at V and 0 bases at J, with 10 bases between. The CDR3 bases are TGTGCCAGCAGCTTTGGCCCCGCTAGCACAGATACGCAGTATTTT. Translated, it gives CASSFGPASTDTQYF. Based on the CDR3 plus reference TRBV7-2 and TRBJ2-3, the full variable domain is GAGVSQSPSNKVTEKGKDVELRCDPISGHTALYWYRQSLGQGLEFLIYFQGNSAPDKSGLPSDRFSAERTGGSVSTLTIQRTQQEDSAVYLCASSFGPASTDTQYFGPGTRLTVL.

This clonotype was seen many times. V gene TRBV29-1 combines with J gene TRBJ1-4, with 7 bases lining up with TRBD1. Germline CDR1 SQVTM, CDR2 ANQGSEA. The CDR3 is 13 amino acids. V lost 7 bases and J lost 4; bases outside the gene matches: 6. The CDR3 coding sequence is TGCAGCGCCTGGGACAGAAATAATGAAAAACTGTTTTTT. It encodes CSAWDRNNEKLFF.

This clonotype was picked up a small number of times. The chain joins TRBV24-1 to TRBJ2-5, with TRBD1 as a possible D gene (5 bases). The CDR3 runs 15 residues. V shed 1 base and J shed 0 bases, with 8 bases lying between them. Germline CDR1 KGHDR, CDR2 SFDVKD. CDR3 sequence (DNA): TGTGCCACCAGTGATTTCAGGGCGAACCAAGAGACCCAGTACTTC. Protein: CATSDFRANQETQYF.

The chain has TRBV3-1 and TRBJ1-4; no clear D gene. Trimming took 0 bases from V and 5 from J, leaving 7 bases between them. The germline V gene encodes CDR1 LGHDT and CDR2 YNNKEL (reference sequence). CDR3 length: 14 amino acids. The CDR3 nucleotides are TGTGCCAGCAGCCAAGATTTCGAGAATGAAAAACTGTTTTTT. Its protein product is CASSQDFENEKLFF.

Details on this clonotype: Mismatch with germline at one junction end may stem from a read error. The rearrangement joins TRBV7-2 to TRBJ2-5; TRBD2 matches at 8 bases. The CDR3 is made up of 13 amino acids. Germline CDR1 reads SGHTA; CDR2 reads FQGNSA. The CDR3 nucleotides are TGTGCCGGCAGCTTAAGACTAGCGGAGACCCAGTACTTC. Protein product: CAGSLRLAETQYF.

This clonotype was counted many times. V and J are TRBV5-1 and TRBJ2-7; 12 positions agree with TRBD2. The germline V gene encodes CDR1 SGHRS and CDR2 YFSETQ. V lost 4 bases and J lost 4; bases outside the gene matches: 15. This CDR3 comprises 18 residues. CDR3 loop: CASSLEGTSGLEGYEQYF. CDR3 sequence (DNA): TGCGCCAGCAGCCTGGAGGGGACTAGCGGGTTGGAAGGGTACGAGCAGTACTTC. The full variable domain, with the rest looked up from reference TRBV5-1 and TRBJ2-7, is KAGVTQTPRYLIKTRGQQVTLSCSPISGHRSVSWYQQTPGQGLQFLFEYFSETQRNKGNFPGRFSGRQFSNSRSEMNVSTLELGDSALYLCASSLEGTSGLEGYEQYFGPGTRLTVT.

The gene calls are TRBV20-1 and TRBJ2-7; the D gene is possibly TRBD1 (5 bases). The CDR3 is 13 amino acids. The V gene lost 5 bases and the J gene lost 9 bases, with 20 bases spanning the gap. Germline-derived CDR1 and CDR2 are DFQATT and SNEGSKA (reference sequence). The CDR3 coding sequence is TGCAGTGCTTATCTCTCCTCGGCTCAGGGGCAGTACTTC. Translated: CSAYLSSAQGQYF.

This rearrangement joins TRBV29-1 to TRBJ2-1; 12 nucleotides align to TRBD2. The CDR3 consists of 16 residues. V was clipped by 3 bases and J by 0 bases; unmatched bases: 3. Germline-derived CDR1 and CDR2 are SQVTM and ANQGSEA. The CDR3 nucleotides are TGCAGCGTTGAGGAGGGACTAGCGGGCTCCTACAATGAGCAGTTCTTC. Translating gives CSVEEGLAGSYNEQFF.

This clonotype was detected many times. This sequence joins TRBV6-5 and TRBJ2-5, with 7 bases fitting TRBD2. This CDR3 is 15 amino acids long. Germline V lookup: CDR1 MNHEY, CDR2 SVGAGI. V lost 3 bases, J lost 2 bases, and 6 bases stayed unmatched. In nucleotides, the CDR3 is TGTGCCAGCAGTTATACCGGGAGGTTTCAAGAGACCCAGTACTTC. Translating it yields CASSYTGRFQETQYF.

Ten or more counts support this clonotype. The chain carries TRBV29-1 and TRBJ2-7; TRBD1 aligns across 8 bases. V dropped 3 bases and J dropped 5; count of bases not matched to a gene: 6. CDR3 size: 13 residues. Germline V lookup: CDR1 SQVTM, CDR2 ANQGSEA. CDR3 DNA sequence: TGCAGCGTTGACAGGACAGGGTCGAACGAGCAGTACTTC. Amino acids: CSVDRTGSNEQYF.

This clonotype was seen a handful of times. An end of the junction differs from the germline gene, which may be a read error. This sequence joins TRBV6-6 and TRBJ2-7, with unresolved D. This CDR3 region has 11 residues. Germline values: CDR1 MNHNY, CDR2 SVGAGI (reference sequence). The CDR3 sequence: CASRYSYEQYF. CDR3 in DNA: TGTGCCAGCAGATACTCCTACGAGCAGTACTTC.